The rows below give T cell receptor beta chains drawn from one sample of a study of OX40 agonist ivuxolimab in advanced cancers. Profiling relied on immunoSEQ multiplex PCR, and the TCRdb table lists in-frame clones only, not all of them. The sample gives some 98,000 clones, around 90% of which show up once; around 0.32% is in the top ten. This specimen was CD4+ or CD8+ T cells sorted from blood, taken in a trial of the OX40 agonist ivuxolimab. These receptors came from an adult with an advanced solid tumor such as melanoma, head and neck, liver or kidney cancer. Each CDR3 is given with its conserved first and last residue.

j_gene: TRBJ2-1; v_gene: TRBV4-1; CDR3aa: CASSHTGLAGSSSYNEQFF
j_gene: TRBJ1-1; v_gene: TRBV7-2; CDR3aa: CASSFSGQINTEAFF
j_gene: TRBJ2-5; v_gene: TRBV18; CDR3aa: CASSPGLQETQYF
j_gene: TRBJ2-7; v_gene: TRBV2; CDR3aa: CASSPPGAYAEQYF
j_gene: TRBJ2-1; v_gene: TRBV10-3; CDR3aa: CAISASGLADGGEQFF
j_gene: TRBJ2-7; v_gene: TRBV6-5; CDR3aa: CASSYSGQIGYEQYF
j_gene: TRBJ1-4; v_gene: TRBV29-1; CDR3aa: CSVAGGTNEKLFF
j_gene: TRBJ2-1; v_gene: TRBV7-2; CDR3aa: CASSLVASGVNEQFF
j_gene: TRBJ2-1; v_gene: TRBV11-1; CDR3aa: CASSLARGHGLNEQFF
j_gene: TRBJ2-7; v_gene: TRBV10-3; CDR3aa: CAISKTGSSYEQYF
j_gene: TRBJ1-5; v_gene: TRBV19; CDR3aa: CASSIIGQSNQPQHF
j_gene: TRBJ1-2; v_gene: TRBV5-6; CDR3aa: CASSSRGGLGYTF
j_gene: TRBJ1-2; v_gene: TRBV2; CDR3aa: CASSTGLSGGYTF
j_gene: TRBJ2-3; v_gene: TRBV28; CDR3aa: CASKSRSGDTQYF
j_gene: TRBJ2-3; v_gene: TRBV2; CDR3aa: CASSERANTQYF
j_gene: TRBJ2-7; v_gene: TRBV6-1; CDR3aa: CASSALGAPSSYEQYF
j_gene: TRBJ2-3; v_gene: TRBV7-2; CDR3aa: CASSLMTSGATSTDTQYF
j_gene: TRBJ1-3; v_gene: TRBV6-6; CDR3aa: CASSSGTAGNTIYF
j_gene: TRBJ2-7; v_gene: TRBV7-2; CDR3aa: CASLKFPYEQYF
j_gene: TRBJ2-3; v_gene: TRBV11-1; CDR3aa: CASSLNTGGADTQYF
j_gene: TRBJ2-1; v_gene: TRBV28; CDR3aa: CASTRQGSSYNEQFF
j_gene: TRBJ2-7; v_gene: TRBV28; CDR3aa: CASSLYTYEQYF
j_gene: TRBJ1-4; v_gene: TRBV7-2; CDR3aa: CASSLVRRSGEKLFF
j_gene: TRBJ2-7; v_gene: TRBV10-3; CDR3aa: CAISGGSGYEQYF
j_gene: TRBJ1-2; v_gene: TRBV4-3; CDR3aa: CASSQDRSFNYGYTF
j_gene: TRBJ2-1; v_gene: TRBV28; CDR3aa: CASSTRLRVDEQFF
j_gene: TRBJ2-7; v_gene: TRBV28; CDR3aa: CASSLGRDYEQYF
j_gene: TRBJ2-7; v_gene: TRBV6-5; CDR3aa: CASSLGQSYEQYF
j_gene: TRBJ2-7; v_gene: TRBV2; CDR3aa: CASKLDAFYEQYF
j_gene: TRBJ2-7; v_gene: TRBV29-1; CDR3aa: CSVGTPTYEQYF
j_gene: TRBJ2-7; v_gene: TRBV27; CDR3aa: CASSLKGGYEQYF
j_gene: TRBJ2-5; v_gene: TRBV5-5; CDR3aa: CASSADRGIQETQYF
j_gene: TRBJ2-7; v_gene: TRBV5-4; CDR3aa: CASSLDVGRNEQYF
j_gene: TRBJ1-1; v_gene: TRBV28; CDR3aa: CASSPVEGARDTEAFF
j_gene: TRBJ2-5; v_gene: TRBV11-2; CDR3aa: CASSLAGGTRQETQYF
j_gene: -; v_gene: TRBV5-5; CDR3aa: CASSLATGALNEQYF
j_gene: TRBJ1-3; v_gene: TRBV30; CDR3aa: CASGTYRSGNTIYF
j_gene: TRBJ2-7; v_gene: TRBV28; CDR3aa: CASSSSSGRFYEQYF
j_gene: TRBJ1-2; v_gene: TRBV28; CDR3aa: CASSFPFPARGYTF
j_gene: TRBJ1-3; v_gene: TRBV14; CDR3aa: CASSHLNTANTIYF
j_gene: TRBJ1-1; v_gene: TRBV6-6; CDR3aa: CASSSLQGADTEAFF
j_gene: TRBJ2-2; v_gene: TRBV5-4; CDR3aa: CASTSRLAGNTGELFF